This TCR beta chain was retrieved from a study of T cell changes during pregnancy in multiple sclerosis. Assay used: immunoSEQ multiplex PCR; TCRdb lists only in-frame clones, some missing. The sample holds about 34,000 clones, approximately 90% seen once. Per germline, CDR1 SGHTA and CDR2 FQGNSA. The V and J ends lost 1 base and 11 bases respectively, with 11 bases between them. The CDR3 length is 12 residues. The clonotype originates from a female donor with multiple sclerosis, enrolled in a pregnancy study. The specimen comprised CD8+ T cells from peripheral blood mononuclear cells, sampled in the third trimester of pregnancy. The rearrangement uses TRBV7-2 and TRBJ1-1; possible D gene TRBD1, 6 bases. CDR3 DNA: TGTGCCAGCAGCTTAGACAGGGTTGAGGCTTTCTTT. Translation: CASSLDRVEAFF.